Each of the 16 T cell receptor beta chains below was sequenced from the same sample in a study of patients and donors after allogeneic stem cell transplantation (dated by TCRdb to 2018 to 2020). Libraries came from RT-PCR. The data were produced on a NextSeq 550. The public reads were quality trimmed at Q25 with fastp and then assembled into clones with MiXCR by TCRdb, keeping productive beta chains. Entries are consolidated by CDR3 protein sequence, retaining the most common genes and DNA. This sample lists about a million distinct CDR3 sequences; over 15% were detected once. Around 6% of the sample is held by the ten biggest clonotypes. Sequencing was performed on blood, either unsorted or a sorted T cell fraction (not recorded which). All receptors come from a human donor who was either an allogeneic HSCT recipient or a stem cell or donor lymphocyte infusion donor (not recorded which). It is not recorded whose cells these are; they may come from a transplant donor.

This clonotype was detected ten times or more. The genes are TRBV12-3 or TRBV12-4 and TRBJ1-4, with 7 nucleotides matching TRBD1. There are 17 residues in the CDR3. V was clipped by 6 bases and J by 2 bases; unmatched bases: 12. For the CDR3, the DNA is TGTGCCAGCAGCATCCAGCGGCAGGGGGTCACTAATGAAAAACTGTTTTTT. Translated, it gives CASSIQRQGVTNEKLFF.

The chain combines TRBV5-1 with TRBJ2-3, with D unresolved. Trimming took 4 bases from V and 6 from J, leaving 12 bases between them. CDR1 and CDR2 from the germline V gene are SGHRS and YFSETQ. The CDR3 contains 13 residues. The DNA for the CDR3 is TGCGCCAGCAGCCCCCTTGACGAGGATACGCAGTATTTT. Translating gives CASSPLDEDTQYF.

This clonotype was detected ten times or more. The chain couples TRBV12-3 or TRBV12-4 to TRBJ1-1; D gene unclear. Trimming left V 6 bases short and J 7 bases short, with 12 bases between. This CDR3 region has 12 residues. The CDR3 coding sequence is TGTGCCAGCAGCATAGGTCGGATTGAAGCTTTCTTT. Its protein is CASSIGRIEAFF.

V gene TRBV6-9 combines with J gene TRBJ1-1; D is unresolved. V lost 7 bases, J lost 6 bases, and 15 bases lay in between. The CDR3 has 13 amino acids. Germline loops: CDR1 MNHGY, CDR2 SVAAGI. The CDR3 region has the DNA TGTGCCAGCATCGCCCAGCATGGGTCTGAAGCTTTCTTT. This sequence encodes CASIAQHGSEAFF.

This clonotype has only a few counts. The gene calls are TRBV24-1 and TRBJ2-7, with D unclear. Germline V CDR1 and CDR2: KGHDR, SFDVKD. This CDR3 spans 14 amino acids. V was shortened by 4 bases and J by 2 bases, with 11 bases between the two germline ends. This CDR3 reads CATSDALPPYEQYF. The CDR3 DNA reads TGTGCCACCAGTGACGCCCTCCCCCCCTACGAGCAGTACTTC.

This clonotype was counted only a few times. This chain joins TRBV2 and TRBJ1-1; D might be TRBD1 (6 bases). The ends were cut back, 6 bases at V and 2 bases at J, with 13 bases in the middle. This CDR3 is built from 14 residues. CDR1 is SNHLY, CDR2 FYNNEI, per germline. CDR3 sequence reads: CASSKSGGNTEAFF. CDR3 nucleotide sequence: TGTGCCAGCAGCAAATCGGGGGGCAACACTGAAGCTTTCTTT. The whole variable domain, filled in from reference TRBV2 and TRBJ1-1, reads EPEVTQTPSHQVTQMGQEVILRCVPISNHLYFYWYRQILGQKVEFLVSFYNNEISEKSEIFDDQFSVERPDGSNFTLKIRSTKLEDSAMYFCASSKSGGNTEAFFGQGTRLTVV.

Many counts were recorded for this clonotype. The V and J genes are TRBV20-1 and TRBJ1-2, with 7 bases matching TRBD1. Germline V CDR1 and CDR2: DFQATT, SNEGSKA (reference sequence). V lost 5 bases to trimming and J lost 8 bases; unmatched junction nucleotides: 8. CDR3 length: 12 amino acids. In DNA, the CDR3 is TGCAGTGCTCTCAGGGGGGGAGGAGGCTACACCTTC. It specifies CSALRGGGGYTF.

V and J are TRBV15 and TRBJ2-1, with 8 bases that match TRBD2. The CDR3 loop spans 16 amino acids. Germline CDR1 LNHNV, CDR2 YYDKDF (reference sequence). Trimming at V came to 1 base and at J to 12 bases, leaving 14 bases not matched to a gene. CDR3 DNA sequence: TGTGCCACCAGCAGAGGTGAGGGTAGCGGGGCGTGGGGGCAGTTCTTC. Translated, it gives CATSRGEGSGAWGQFF. The variable domain in full, with the rest retrieved from reference TRBV15 and TRBJ2-1, is DAMVIQNPRYQVTQFGKPVTLSCSQTLNHNVMYWYQQKSSQAPKLLFHYYDKDFNNEADTPDNFQSRRPNTSFCFLDIRSPGLGDTAMYLCATSRGEGSGAWGQFFGPGTRLTVL.

The chain uses TRBV12-3 or TRBV12-4 and TRBJ2-2; D may be TRBD1 (6 bases). CDR3 length: 14 residues. Trimming left V 1 base short and J 3 bases short, with 6 bases between. CDR3 sequence (DNA): TGTGCCAGCAGTTTAGGGACAGACACCGGGGAGCTGTTTTTT. Encoded protein: CASSLGTDTGELFF.

J is TRBJ1-3 and V is TRBV14; D gene unclear. V was pared by 1 base and J by 0 bases, with 10 bases between. This CDR3 region has 16 residues. Per the germline V gene, CDR1 is SGHDN and CDR2 is FVKESK. The CDR3 bases are TGTGCCAGCAGCCAAGGGGCGGCAGGCTCTGGAAACACCATATATTTT. Protein: CASSQGAAGSGNTIYF.

V and J are TRBV3-1 and TRBJ2-1; D remains unclear. V lost 0 bases to trimming and J lost 3 bases, with 9 bases between them. The CDR3 sequence is 15 residues long. Per germline, CDR1 LGHDT and CDR2 YNNKEL (reference sequence). The chain's CDR3 is CASSQDLRRYNEQFF. The CDR3 coding sequence is TGTGCCAGCAGCCAAGATTTGAGACGCTACAATGAGCAGTTCTTC.

This clonotype was detected only a few times. The rearrangement links TRBV28 to TRBJ2-2, with a possible D match to TRBD2 (5 bases). Trimming pared 7 bases from V and 0 bases from J, leaving 6 bases between. Germline values: CDR1 MDHEN, CDR2 SYDVKM. The CDR3 has 13 residues. CDR3 nucleotide sequence: TGTGCCAGCATGGGAGCGAACACCGGGGAGCTGTTTTTT. Its translation: CASMGANTGELFF.

The V and J genes are TRBV11-2 and TRBJ1-1; 8 bases match TRBD1. The CDR3 sequence is 18 residues long. J was trimmed by 1 base and V by 2 bases; bases with no gene match: 12. Germline V gene lookup returns CDR1 SGHAT and CDR2 FQNNGV. The CDR3 loop reads CASSLTDYSGTGNTEAFF. In DNA form, the CDR3 reads TGTGCCAGCAGCTTAACTGACTATTCCGGGACAGGGAACACTGAAGCTTTCTTT.

This sequence joins TRBV9 and TRBJ2-3; D is perhaps TRBD2 (5 bases). This CDR3 is 16 amino acids long. V was cut by 0 bases and J by 0 bases, with 11 bases left in between. Germline values: CDR1 SGDLS, CDR2 YYNGEE. The CDR3 region is CASSVGSSMSTDTQYF. CDR3 nucleotides: TGTGCCAGCAGCGTAGGTTCTAGCATGAGCACAGATACGCAGTATTTT.

The chain is built from TRBV2 and TRBJ2-7; 7 bases line up with TRBD1. The CDR3 has 15 amino acids. In germline, CDR1 is SNHLY, CDR2 FYNNEI. Trimming removed 4 bases from V and 3 bases from J; junction bases left unmatched: 9. CDR3 sequence: CASSGPPRDSYEQYF. The CDR3 bases are TGTGCCAGCAGTGGGCCTCCTCGGGACAGCTACGAGCAGTACTTC. The full variable domain, with the rest looked up from reference TRBV2 and TRBJ2-7, is EPEVTQTPSHQVTQMGQEVILRCVPISNHLYFYWYRQILGQKVEFLVSFYNNEISEKSEIFDDQFSVERPDGSNFTLKIRSTKLEDSAMYFCASSGPPRDSYEQYFGPGTRLTVT.

This clonotype was observed a few times. The chain is built from TRBV6-6 and TRBJ1-2; tentatively, D is TRBD1 (5 bases). Trimming took off 2 bases at V and 3 bases at J, with 7 bases between the two ends. Looked up from germline, CDR1 is MNHNY and CDR2 is SVGAGI (reference sequence). The CDR3 loop spans 13 amino acids. The CDR3 DNA reads as TGTGCCAGCAGTTACGACAGTGACTATGGCTACACCTTC. This translates into CASSYDSDYGYTF.